A selection of T cell receptor beta chains follows, all from one sample in a study of shared clonotypes between healthy human individuals. Method: immunoSEQ multiplex PCR; TCRdb's copy keeps in-frame clones and lacks some. The profile shows around 2,000,000 clones, about 94% of them singletons. Sequencing input: naive CD8+ T cells sorted from blood. These TCRs come from a man aged 18 to 35 in good health. Both conserved end residues are part of each CDR3. Fields, in order: CDR3 length, D gene, clone size, V gene, J gene, CDR3 protein, CDR3 DNA. A D gene is named only where the DNA matches it firmly. A clone size is listed for some rows: how often the clone was seen (once, few, many), or a class if it is expanded.

17	.	.	TRBV4-3	TRBJ2-3	CASSQRFLGGGTDTQYF	TGCGCCAGCAGCCAACGTTTTTTGGGCGGAGGCACAGATACGCAGTATTTT
14	.	.	TRBV27	TRBJ2-7	CASSPVAGSGEQYF	TGTGCCAGCAGTCCCGTGGCGGGCTCGGGGGAGCAGTACTTC
18	.	.	TRBV11-2	TRBJ2-1	CASSLVWLRDRGYNEQFF	TGTGCCAGCAGCTTAGTTTGGCTTCGGGACCGGGGTTACAATGAGCAGTTCTTC
15	TRBD2	.	TRBV13	TRBJ2-3	CASSLGAGAADTQYF	TGTGCCAGCAGCTTAGGAGCGGGGGCCGCGGATACGCAGTATTTT
15	.	.	TRBV7-9	TRBJ2-5	CASSPRDYNWETQYF	TGTGCCAGCAGCCCTAGAGACTATAACTGGGAGACCCAGTACTTC
16	TRBD2	.	TRBV13	TRBJ2-2	CASSLGLAMNTGELFF	TGTGCCAGCAGCTTGGGACTAGCGATGAACACCGGGGAGCTGTTTTTT
15	.	once	TRBV9	TRBJ1-6	CASSPGITGNSPLHF	TGTGCCAGCAGCCCCGGGATTACTGGTAATTCACCCCTCCACTTT
17	.	.	TRBV18	TRBJ2-1	CASSPEERAFSYNEQFF	TGTGCCAGCTCACCAGAGGAGCGGGCATTCTCCTACAATGAGCAGTTCTTC
13	TRBD2	.	TRBV30	TRBJ2-1	CAWSPSGYNEQFF	TGTGCCTGGAGTCCTAGCGGTTACAATGAGCAGTTCTTC
14	TRBD1	.	TRBV5-5	TRBJ2-7	CASSPRQGTYEQYF	TGTGCCAGCAGCCCCCGACAGGGAACCTACGAGCAGTACTTC
16	.	.	TRBV6-1	TRBJ2-3	CASSEAQRSSTDTQYF	TGTGCCAGCAGTGAAGCGCAACGGTCTAGCACAGATACGCAGTATTTT
15	.	.	TRBV6-1	TRBJ1-2	CASSDLALPNYGYTF	TGTGCCAGCAGTGATTTGGCTTTACCGAACTATGGCTACACCTTC
13	.	once	TRBV7-9	TRBJ2-7	CASSLASRVEQYF	TGTGCCAGCAGCTTAGCGTCAAGAGTCGAGCAGTACTTC
14	TRBD1	few	TRBV5-6	TRBJ1-1	CASSSNRDRVGAFF	TGTGCCAGCAGCTCCAACCGGGACAGGGTCGGGGCTTTCTTT
12	.	.	TRBV16	TRBJ1-1	CASSPSAPEAFF	TGTGCCAGCAGCCCCAGCGCCCCAGAAGCTTTCTTT
16	TRBD2	.	TRBV7-9	TRBJ2-3	CASSLTRGGSTDTQYF	TGTGCCAGCAGCTTAACCCGCGGGGGTAGCACAGATACGCAGTATTTT
16	.	.	TRBV4-2	TRBJ2-7	CASSQDKLAMAYEQYF	TGTGCCAGCAGCCAAGATAAGCTAGCAATGGCCTACGAGCAGTACTTC
14	TRBD2	.	TRBV2	TRBJ2-3	CASSWTSGGDTQYF	TGTGCCAGCAGCTGGACTAGCGGGGGGGATACGCAGTATTTT
14	TRBD1	.	TRBV19	TRBJ2-7	CASSLTGDSYEQYF	TGTGCCAGTAGCCTGACAGGGGACTCCTACGAGCAGTACTTC
16	TRBD2	.	TRBV5-4	TRBJ2-1	CASSSWTSGSYNEQFF	TGTGCCAGCAGCTCCTGGACTAGCGGGAGTTATAATGAGCAGTTCTTC